The 10 T cell receptor beta chains below come from one sample, sequenced in a study of technical replicates of blood from a handful of donors. This table comes from immunoSEQ multiplex PCR, and its TCRdb copy is limited to in-frame clones, with some not included. Counted here are 45,000 to 65,000 clones, 94% occurring once; the ten biggest clones make up 0.2% to 0.25%. Sequenced sample: T cells isolated from PBMCs. The receptor source for this set is a human donor in good health.

The chain joins TRBV5-1 to TRBJ1-2; 8 positions agree with TRBD1. Germline CDR1 SGHRS, CDR2 YFSETQ. The length of the CDR3 is 14 residues. Trimming at V came to 4 bases and at J to 3 bases, leaving 5 bases not matched to a gene. Here the CDR3 reads CASSLDRAHYGYTF. CDR3 nucleotide sequence: TGCGCCAGCAGCCTGGACAGGGCTCACTATGGCTACACCTTC. The variable domain in full, with the rest retrieved from reference TRBV5-1 and TRBJ1-2, is KAGVTQTPRYLIKTRGQQVTLSCSPISGHRSVSWYQQTPGQGLQFLFEYFSETQRNKGNFPGRFSGRQFSNSRSEMNVSTLELGDSALYLCASSLDRAHYGYTFGSGTRLTVV.

This chain joins TRBV6-5 and TRBJ2-1, with 16 bases fitting TRBD2. Unmatched junction bases numbered 7, after V lost 2 bases and J lost 12 bases. Germline CDR1 and CDR2: MNHEY and SVGAGI. CDR3 length: 16 residues. The CDR3: CASSYPGLAGGRVQFF. DNA of the CDR3: TGTGCCAGCAGTTACCCGGGACTAGCGGGAGGGAGGGTGCAGTTCTTC.

The chain combines TRBV5-1 with TRBJ2-7; no definite D call. With 0 bases removed from V and 3 bases from J, the gap between germline ends came to 16 bases. The CDR3 runs to 16 residues. Germline V gene sequence: CDR1 SGHRS, CDR2 YFSETQ. CDR3 amino acids: CASSLAATVGSYEQYF. CDR3 sequence (DNA): TGCGCCAGCAGCTTGGCCGCTACAGTGGGCAGCTACGAGCAGTACTTC. The variable domain in full, with the rest retrieved from reference TRBV5-1 and TRBJ2-7, is KAGVTQTPRYLIKTRGQQVTLSCSPISGHRSVSWYQQTPGQGLQFLFEYFSETQRNKGNFPGRFSGRQFSNSRSEMNVSTLELGDSALYLCASSLAATVGSYEQYFGPGTRLTVT.

V and J are TRBV11-3 and TRBJ1-4, with D possibly matching TRBD1 (5 bases). Germline V lookup: CDR1 SGHNT, CDR2 YENEEA. V dropped 3 bases and J dropped 4 bases, with 9 bases sitting between them. The CDR3 has 14 amino acids. CDR3 coding DNA: TGTGCCAGCAGCTTGGGGCCTAATAATGAAAAACTGTTTTTT. Encoded protein: CASSLGPNNEKLFF. Full variable domain (outside the CDR3, taken from reference TRBV11-3 and TRBJ1-4): EAGVVQSPRYKIIEKKQPVAFWCNPISGHNTLYWYLQNLGQGPELLIRYENEEAVDDSQLPKDRFSAERLKGVDSTLKIQPAELGDSAVYLCASSLGPNNEKLFFGSGTQLSVL.

The chain carries TRBV5-5 and TRBJ1-3; maybe TRBD1 (6 bases). CDR3 length equals 17 residues. Trimming took off 2 bases at V and 7 bases at J, with 22 bases between the two ends. Per germline, CDR1 SGHKS and CDR2 YYEKEE (reference sequence). The CDR3 loop is CASSFRTRGSSGNTIYF. The CDR3 region has the DNA TGTGCCAGCAGCTTTAGAACCAGGGGTTCCTCGGGGAACACCATATATTTT. Complete variable domain (other parts from reference TRBV5-5 and TRBJ1-3): DAGVTQSPTHLIKTRGQQVTLRCSPISGHKSVSWYQQVLGQGPQFIFQYYEKEERGRGNFPDRFSARQFPNYSSELNVNALLLGDSALYLCASSFRTRGSSGNTIYFGEGSWLTVV.

This chain joins TRBV7-9 and TRBJ2-7, with 7 positions matching TRBD2. The CDR3 consists of 16 residues. Losses at the gene ends were 0 bases for V and 3 bases for J; bases not matched to a gene: 8. CDR1 is SEHNR and CDR2 is FQNEAQ in the germline V gene (reference sequence). The CDR3: CASSLALTSADYEQYF. The CDR3 DNA reads as TGTGCCAGCAGCTTAGCCCTCACTAGCGCCGACTACGAGCAGTACTTC. The variable domain in full, with the rest retrieved from reference TRBV7-9 and TRBJ2-7, is DTGVSQNPRHKITKRGQNVTFRCDPISEHNRLYWYRQTLGQGPEFLTYFQNEAQLEKSRLLSDRFSAERPKGSFSTLEIQRTEQGDSAMYLCASSLALTSADYEQYFGPGTRLTVT.

V usage is TRBV29-1 and J usage is TRBJ1-2; D gene ambiguous. The CDR3 runs to 14 residues. V gave up 0 bases and J gave up 3 bases, with 11 bases separating them. From germline, CDR1 is SQVTM and CDR2 ANQGSEA. The CDR3 nucleotides are TGCAGCGTTGAAGATAATCGGGAATACTATGGCTACACCTTC. Protein: CSVEDNREYYGYTF.

This chain joins TRBV7-8 and TRBJ2-5, with D perhaps matching TRBD1 (8 bases). CDR1 and CDR2 from the germline V gene are SGHVS and FQNEAQ. V shed 3 bases and J shed 2 bases, with 13 bases lying between them. The CDR3 contains 15 residues. The CDR3 DNA sequence: TGTGCCAGCAGCTTTGGACAGGGACTACAAGAGACCCAGTACTTC. Translating it yields CASSFGQGLQETQYF.

The chain carries TRBV11-2 and TRBJ2-5, with D possibly matching TRBD1 (6 bases). The germline CDR1 and CDR2 sequences are SGHAT and FQNNGV. Trimming removed 1 base at V and 5 bases at J, with 14 bases between. The CDR3 totals 15 residues. CDR3 region: CASSLVGGQGETQYF. DNA of the CDR3: TGTGCCAGCAGCTTAGTGGGTGGGCAGGGGGAGACCCAGTACTTC.

The rearrangement links TRBV28 to TRBJ2-7; 7 nucleotides agree with TRBD1. Trimming removed 4 bases from V and 1 base from J; junction bases left unmatched: 4. Germline V gives CDR1 MDHEN, CDR2 SYDVKM. This CDR3 region has 14 residues. The CDR3 DNA reads as TGTGCCAGCAGTTCGCACAGGGGTTCCTACGAGCAGTACTTC. It is translated as CASSSHRGSYEQYF.